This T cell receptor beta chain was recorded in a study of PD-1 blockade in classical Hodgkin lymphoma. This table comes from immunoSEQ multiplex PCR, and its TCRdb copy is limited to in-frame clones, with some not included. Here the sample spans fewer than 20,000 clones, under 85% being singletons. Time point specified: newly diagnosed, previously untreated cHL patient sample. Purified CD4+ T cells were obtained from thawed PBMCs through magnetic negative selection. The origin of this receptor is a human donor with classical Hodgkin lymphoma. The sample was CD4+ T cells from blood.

CDR3: CASSSNPQETQYF. In DNA form, the CDR3 reads TGTGCCAGCAGCTCGAACCCCCAAGAGACCCAGTACTTC. This chain connects TRBV11-2 to TRBJ2-5; unclear D gene. Germline values: CDR1 SGHAT, CDR2 FQNNGV. CDR3 length equals 13 residues. The V and J ends lost 4 bases and 1 base respectively, with 7 bases between them.